This T cell receptor (beta chain) is drawn from a study of CD8 T cells in ankylosing spondylitis. Trimming removed 1 base from V and 3 bases from J, with 10 bases in between. The CDR3 is 15 amino acids. Germline V gives CDR1 MNHEY, CDR2 SMNVEV (reference sequence). Quantitative 5'-RACE was performed with molecular barcodes, and it yielded the TCR beta libraries. MiXCR was run by TCRdb on the 5' RACE reads, yielding one entry per CDR3 protein. The sample lists some 400,000 distinct CDR3 sequences, around 22% occurring once. Study-level points and caveats: Clones linked to disease were reported to show significant enrichment in matched ankylosing spondylitis synovial fluid. Ankylosing spondylitis blood appeared to carry a characteristic TCR beta motif of several highly homologous variants. The authors found the disease-linked clones to be CD8+ and relatively rare in peripheral blood.

A remark on this clonotype: Its antigen is still unknown.

The TCR sequence derives from a male donor with ankylosing spondylitis. The chain links TRBV27 to TRBJ1-5; possibly TRBD1 for D (5 bases). Sequenced sample: blood, either unsorted or a sorted T cell fraction (not recorded which). This CDR3 is CASSLLGVSNQPQHF. The CDR3 coding sequence is TGTGCCAGCAGTTTATTAGGGGTGTCCAATCAGCCCCAGCATTTT.